Presented here are 27 T cell receptor beta chains from one specimen sequenced in a study of T cells in localized non-small cell lung cancer. Sequenced by immunoSEQ multiplex PCR; TCRdb stores in-frame clones only, minus some. The sample lists about 92,000 clones; roughly 91% were seen once. The specimen comprised PBMCs, sampled before any cancer treatment. The receptors were gathered from a woman aged 35-75 years with stage II squamous cell lung carcinoma.

This rearrangement joins TRBV11-2 to TRBJ2-1, with a tentative D call TRBD2 (5 bases). The germline V and J ends were trimmed by 0 bases and 7 bases, with 13 bases remaining between them. The CDR3 runs to 15 residues. Germline V gene sequence: CDR1 SGHAT, CDR2 FQNNGV. The CDR3 reads CASSLEVGVGNEQFF. The DNA for the CDR3 is TGTGCCAGCAGCTTAGAGGTGGGAGTCGGAAATGAGCAGTTCTTC.

V and J are TRBV5-4 and TRBJ2-3; D gene ambiguous. V was trimmed by 1 base and J by 2 bases, leaving 17 bases between them. This CDR3 is built from 17 residues. The germline V gene encodes CDR1 SGHNT and CDR2 YYREEE (reference sequence). CDR3 coding DNA: TGTGCCAGCAGCTTGAGGAGTTGGTTTGGATACACAGATACGCAGTATTTT. Its translation is CASSLRSWFGYTDTQYF.

The chain employs TRBV6-5 and TRBJ1-2; the match to TRBD1 covers 8 bases. From germline, CDR1 is MNHEY and CDR2 SVGAGI. The junction had 10 bases not matched to a gene; V was cut back by 5 bases and J by 5 bases. The CDR3 runs 15 residues. The CDR3 DNA reads as TGTGCCAGCAGTCTGCAGGGGGCGCAGGGTTATGGCTACACCTTC. As protein: CASSLQGAQGYGYTF.

The chain joins TRBV6-5 to TRBJ2-3, with TRBD1 matching 7 bases. This CDR3 has 15 amino acids. Per the germline V gene, CDR1 is MNHEY and CDR2 is SVGAGI. V lost 0 bases to trimming and J lost 0 bases; unmatched junction nucleotides: 0. The CDR3: CASSYSGQSTDTQYF. CDR3 nucleotide sequence: TGTGCCAGCAGTTACTCGGGACAGAGCACAGATACGCAGTATTTT.

This chain links TRBV2 with TRBJ1-1, with D possibly being TRBD1 (5 bases). The CDR3 contains 15 residues. From germline, CDR1 is SNHLY and CDR2 FYNNEI. Deletions cut 3 bases from V and 6 bases from J, with 17 bases between. CDR3 region: CASSEGPPRGAEAFF. DNA for the CDR3: TGTGCCAGCAGTGAGGGGCCTCCAAGAGGGGCTGAAGCTTTCTTT.

CDR3 sequence (DNA): TGTGCCAGCAGCCAAGATCTGCCCGGACTAGCGGGAGCAAGCTCCTACGAGCAGTACTTC. Translating it yields CASSQDLPGLAGASSYEQYF. This chain links TRBV4-2 with TRBJ2-7, with 13 nucleotides matching TRBD2. The V gene end was trimmed by 0 bases and the J gene end by 0 bases; junction bases not matched to a gene: 11. From germline, CDR1 is LGHNA and CDR2 YNFKEQ. The CDR3 contains 20 residues.

This chain joins TRBV6-5 and TRBJ1-1; 8 bases are shared with TRBD1. The CDR3 extends over 12 amino acids. V shed 6 bases, J shed 11 bases, and the junction held 8 bases outside the gene matches. Germline loops: CDR1 MNHEY, CDR2 SVGAGI. The CDR3 DNA reads TGTGCCAGCAGCTCCGGGACAGGCTTTGCTTTCTTT. This codes for CASSSGTGFAFF.

This chain links TRBV6-1 with TRBJ2-1; TRBD2 agrees at 11 bases. From germline, CDR1 is MNHNS and CDR2 SASEGT. The junction had 9 bases not matched to a gene; V was cut back by 7 bases and J by 7 bases. The CDR3 extends over 15 amino acids. In nucleotides, the CDR3 is TGTGCCAGCATATATACTAGCGGGAGAATTAATGAGCAGTTCTTC. Its translation is CASIYTSGRINEQFF.

The J gene is TRBJ2-3, the V gene TRBV19; D remains unclear. Trimming took 0 bases from V and 1 from J, leaving 11 bases between them. Germline values: CDR1 LNHDA, CDR2 SQIVND (reference sequence). This CDR3 is built from 16 residues. The CDR3 is CASSIDGWGGTDTQYF. Here the CDR3 DNA reads TGTGCCAGTAGTATAGATGGGTGGGGTGGCACAGATACGCAGTATTTT.

This chain uses TRBV5-1 with TRBJ2-1; the match to TRBD2 covers 7 bases. CDR3 length: 13 amino acids. With 3 bases clipped from V and 8 bases from J, the junction kept 5 bases outside the gene matches. CDR1 and CDR2 from the germline V gene are SGHRS and YFSETQ. CDR3: CASSSGSGDEQFF. CDR3 DNA: TGCGCCAGCAGCTCGGGCAGCGGGGATGAGCAGTTCTTC.

The J gene is TRBJ2-3, the V gene TRBV10-3, with D perhaps matching TRBD2 (6 bases). CDR1 is ENHRY and CDR2 is SYGVKD in the germline V gene. V dropped 4 bases and J dropped 0 bases, with 14 bases sitting between them. This CDR3 has 16 residues. The CDR3 loop is CAISALGGASTDTQYF. The CDR3 region has the DNA TGTGCCATCAGTGCACTCGGGGGAGCCAGCACAGATACGCAGTATTTT.

The count of this clone is one. The rearrangement links TRBV5-6 to TRBJ2-7; 7 bases are a match to TRBD1. The germline gives CDR1 SGHDT, CDR2 YYEEEE. This CDR3 spans 14 amino acids. The ends lost 1 base at V and 4 bases at J; junction bases unmatched: 5. CDR3 loop: CASSLNRGFYEQYF. The CDR3 DNA sequence: TGTGCCAGCAGCTTGAACAGGGGATTTTACGAGCAGTACTTC. Together with reference TRBV5-6 and TRBJ2-7, the CDR3 gives the full variable domain: DAGVTQSPTHLIKTRGQQVTLRCSPKSGHDTVSWYQQALGQGPQFIFQYYEEEERQRGNFPDRFSGHQFPNYSSELNVNALLLGDSALYLCASSLNRGFYEQYFGPGTRLTVT.

The chain recombines TRBV5-6 with TRBJ1-1, with 9 bases identical to TRBD1. Germline CDR1 reads SGHDT; CDR2 reads YYEEEE. Trimming at V came to 4 bases and at J to 5 bases, leaving 15 bases not matched to a gene. This CDR3 spans 17 amino acids. The CDR3 loop reads CASSLPPGTGFLTEAFF. The CDR3 DNA is TGTGCCAGCAGCCTTCCTCCCGGGACAGGGTTTCTTACTGAAGCTTTCTTT.

The gene calls are TRBV2 and TRBJ2-2, with 9 bases lining up with TRBD1. CDR1 and CDR2 from the germline V gene are SNHLY and FYNNEI. The CDR3 contains 14 residues. Trimming cost V 5 bases and J 3 bases; bases outside gene matches: 1. The CDR3, as DNA: TGTGCCAGCAGTAGACAGGGGGACACCGGGGAGCTGTTTTTT. Protein sequence: CASSRQGDTGELFF.

This chain connects TRBV14 to TRBJ2-2, with D perhaps TRBD1 or TRBD2 (6 bases each). This CDR3 region has 13 residues. Trimming took 6 bases from V and 5 from J, leaving 10 bases between them. Looked up from germline, CDR1 is SGHDN and CDR2 is FVKESK. CDR3 nucleotide sequence: TGTGCCAGCAGACAGGGAGGTACCGGGGAGCTGTTTTTT. The encoded protein is CASRQGGTGELFF.

The genes are TRBV11-2 and TRBJ1-5; 9 positions match TRBD1. Germline loops: CDR1 SGHAT, CDR2 FQNNGV. The V segment lost 1 base and the J segment 6 bases; nucleotides outside the gene matches: 4. CDR3 length: 15 residues. This CDR3 reads CASSLGDREGQPQHF. The CDR3 DNA follows: TGTGCCAGCAGCTTAGGGGACAGGGAAGGTCAGCCCCAGCATTTT.

This clone was picked up a small number of times. J is TRBJ2-7 and V is TRBV5-4; 8 nucleotides line up with TRBD1. Germline V gives CDR1 SGHNT, CDR2 YYREEE (reference sequence). The CDR3 loop spans 14 amino acids. The J segment lost 3 bases and the V segment lost 2 bases, leaving 4 bases of the junction unmatched. The DNA for the CDR3 is TGTGCCAGCAGCTTAGCTGGACAGGGCTACGAGCAGTACTTC. Translation: CASSLAGQGYEQYF.

In this sample, this clone turned up a few times. The rearrangement joins TRBV7-9 to TRBJ1-3, with D possibly being TRBD1 (5 bases). The CDR3 sequence is 18 residues long. V gave up 1 base and J gave up 0 bases, with 16 bases separating them. Germline V lookup: CDR1 SEHNR, CDR2 FQNEAQ (reference sequence). DNA for the CDR3: TGTGCCAGCAGCTTAGATGGGGGATTCTGGAGCTCTGGAAACACCATATATTTT. This encodes CASSLDGGFWSSGNTIYF.

This clone occurred once. V usage is TRBV28 and J usage is TRBJ2-5, with 11 bases aligning to TRBD2. The germline V gene has CDR1 MDHEN and CDR2 SYDVKM. This CDR3 has 16 residues. Trimming at V came to 6 bases and at J to 2 bases, leaving 8 bases not matched to a gene. Here the CDR3 reads CASSFLWTSGQETQYF. The CDR3 region has the DNA TGTGCCAGCAGCTTTCTCTGGACTAGCGGGCAAGAGACCCAGTACTTC.

This rearrangement joins TRBV19 to TRBJ1-5, with D possibly being TRBD1 (6 bases). CDR1 is LNHDA and CDR2 is SQIVND in the germline V gene (reference sequence). V lost 3 bases to trimming and J lost 2 bases, with 11 bases between them. This CDR3 region has 15 residues. In nucleotides, the CDR3 is TGTGCCAGTAGTATTAAGGGGGGAGGCAATCAGCCCCAGCATTTT. Protein sequence: CASSIKGGGNQPQHF.

The chain couples TRBV5-1 to TRBJ2-5; D is unresolved. V lost 0 bases and J 3 bases, leaving 9 bases between the germline ends. CDR3 length equals 14 residues. Looked up from germline, CDR1 is SGHRS and CDR2 is YFSETQ. CDR3 in amino acids: CASSLDRFEETQYF. The CDR3 region has the DNA TGCGCCAGCAGCTTGGATCGATTCGAAGAGACCCAGTACTTC. Full variable domain (outside the CDR3, taken from reference TRBV5-1 and TRBJ2-5): KAGVTQTPRYLIKTRGQQVTLSCSPISGHRSVSWYQQTPGQGLQFLFEYFSETQRNKGNFPGRFSGRQFSNSRSEMNVSTLELGDSALYLCASSLDRFEETQYFGPGTRLLVL.

The gene calls are TRBV10-1 and TRBJ1-5; the D is unclear. Germline CDR1 and CDR2: WNHNN and SYGVQD (reference sequence). The CDR3 spans 15 residues. V lost 7 bases to trimming and J lost 0 bases, with 13 bases between them. CDR3 protein: CASTWGAPSNQPQHF. Here the CDR3 DNA reads TGCGCCAGCACCTGGGGTGCGCCTAGCAATCAGCCCCAGCATTTT.

V gene TRBV6-6 combines with J gene TRBJ2-1; no clear D. The CDR3 has 10 amino acids. V was trimmed by 2 bases and J by 10 bases, leaving 3 bases between them. Per the germline V gene, CDR1 is MNHNY and CDR2 is SVGAGI (reference sequence). DNA for the CDR3: TGTGCCAGCAGTTACCCCGAGCAGTTCTTC. It codes for CASSYPEQFF.

The chain uses TRBV15 and TRBJ1-1; possibly TRBD1 for D (5 bases). The CDR3 runs to 15 residues. V lost 3 bases to trimming and J lost 4 bases, with 15 bases between them. Germline loops: CDR1 LNHNV, CDR2 YYDKDF (reference sequence). The CDR3 sequence: CATSSRGRVVTEAFF. The CDR3 nucleotides read TGTGCCACCAGCAGCCGTGGCAGGGTTGTCACTGAAGCTTTCTTT.

The chain joins TRBV10-3 to TRBJ1-2, with D uncertain. CDR1 and CDR2 (germline): ENHRY, SYGVKD. Deletions cut 10 bases from V and 2 bases from J, with 17 bases between. The CDR3 extends over 14 amino acids. The CDR3 nucleotides read TGTGCCACCTCAACCGGAGGCTCGAACTATGGCTACACCTTC. The encoded protein is CATSTGGSNYGYTF.

The chain links TRBV6-1 to TRBJ1-2, with D unclear. Germline assignment: CDR1 MNHNS and CDR2 SASEGT. Trimming took 3 bases from V and 4 from J, leaving 9 bases between them. CDR3 size: 13 residues. The CDR3 is CASSDSGSYGYTF. The DNA of the CDR3 is TGTGCCAGCAGTGACTCCGGATCCTATGGCTACACCTTC.

The chain is built from TRBV19 and TRBJ1-4; D gene uncertain. Germline lookup yields CDR1 LNHDA and CDR2 SQIVND (reference sequence). The V end lost 3 bases, the J end lost 8 bases, and 10 bases lay between the germline ends. The CDR3 sequence is 13 residues long. The CDR3: CASSIFPGEKLFF. For the CDR3, the DNA is TGTGCCAGTAGTATTTTCCCTGGGGAAAAACTGTTTTTT.